This T cell receptor beta chain is drawn from a study of beta chain features in type 1 diabetes. In this sample, this clone turned up a few times. The investigators reverse transcribed all of the isolated RNA, so they sequenced expressed TCRB transcripts. The data were produced by immunoSEQ multiplex PCR, yet TCRdb's version contains in-frame clones alone and is incomplete. The sample lists 300,000 to 350,000 clones; about 18% were seen once. Trimming took off 3 bases at V and 1 base at J, with 9 bases between the two ends. CDR1 is SGHNT, CDR2 YYREEE, per germline (reference sequence). This CDR3 region has 14 residues.

V gene TRBV5-4 combines with J gene TRBJ2-3; the D gene is possibly TRBD1 (6 bases). The material sequenced was naive CD4+ T cells from blood. This sequence originates from a woman aged 18-29 years in good health. The CDR3 DNA follows: TGTGCCAGCAGCTCGGACAGACGCACAGATACGCAGTATTTT. Amino acids: CASSSDRRTDTQYF.